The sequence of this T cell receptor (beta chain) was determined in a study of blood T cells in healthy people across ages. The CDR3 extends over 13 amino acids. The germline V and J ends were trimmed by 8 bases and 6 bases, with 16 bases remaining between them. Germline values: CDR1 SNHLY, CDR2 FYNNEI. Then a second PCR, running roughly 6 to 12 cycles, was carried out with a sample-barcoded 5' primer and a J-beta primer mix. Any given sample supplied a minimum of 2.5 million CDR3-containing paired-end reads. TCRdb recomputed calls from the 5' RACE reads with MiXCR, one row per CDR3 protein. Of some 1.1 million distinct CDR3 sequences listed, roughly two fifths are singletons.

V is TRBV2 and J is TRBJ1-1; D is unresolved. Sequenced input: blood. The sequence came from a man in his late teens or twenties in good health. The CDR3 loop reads CASSGQSVAEAFF. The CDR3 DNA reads TGTGCCAGCTCCGGGCAGTCCGTGGCTGAAGCTTTCTTT.